This T cell receptor beta chain emerged from a study of T cell repertoires in cytomegalovirus infection. Looking at the study overall: Epitope selection comprised recently identified HLA-C-restricted CMV epitopes and well-studied HLA-B-restricted CMV epitopes. Whole-study findings and limits: Cumulative frequency of public TCR beta families picked out carriers of CMV plus the relevant HLA. It was HLA-C-restricted CMV-specific TCR beta clonotypes that dominated the response ex vivo.

A single record per CDR3 protein comes from TCRdb applying MiXCR to the reads. The sample carries 650,000 to 900,000 distinct CDR3 sequences, 25% to 35% recorded once. The CDR3 totals 15 residues. Losses at the gene ends were 2 bases for V and 10 bases for J; bases not matched to a gene: 7. The germline CDR1 and CDR2 sequences are LGHNA and YNFKEQ. This clonotype occurred a few times. Its antigen is not identified. This clonotype originated in a human donor in good health (CMV status not recorded). Some clones in this sample may be carry-over from other donors' samples. The material was cultured CD8+ T cells from PBMCs, obtained from culture after CMV antigen stimulation. The gene calls are TRBV4-2 and TRBJ2-1; 11 bases map to TRBD2. The DNA for the CDR3 is TGTGCCAGCAGCCAAAAGACTAGCGGGGTAACAGAGCAGTTCTTC. Translating it yields CASSQKTSGVTEQFF.